Sequencing of this T cell receptor beta chain was carried out in a study of T cell clones after liver transplantation. Background on the study: A pre-transplant mixed lymphocyte reaction with TCRbeta sequencing defined graft-donor-reactive clones followed in post-transplant blood.

Measured with immunoSEQ multiplex PCR; TCRdb has only the in-frame clones, and not every one. The top ten clones hold about 8.1% of a sample with nearly 55,000 clones, roughly 80% of them seen once. This CDR3 is built from 14 residues. Looked up from germline, CDR1 is MDHEN and CDR2 is SYDVKM. V trimming: 5 bases; J trimming: 3 bases; junction bases outside the gene matches: 6. The source is a human donor who received a liver transplant. The genes are TRBV28 and TRBJ2-7, with 8 bases lining up with TRBD1. The sequenced sample was CD4+ T cells from blood, obtained before liver transplant. CDR3 nucleotide sequence: TGTGCCAGCAGTGGAACCGGGACAGGCTACGAGCAGTACTTC. Translating it yields CASSGTGTGYEQYF.